Shown below are 26 T cell receptor beta chains from a single sample sequenced in a study of beta chain features in type 1 diabetes. Reverse transcription of all isolated RNA meant that expressed TCRB transcripts were sequenced. Generated by immunoSEQ multiplex PCR, the TCRdb table keeps only in-frame clones and is missing some. The sample includes about 40,000 clones, 49% of them seen just once. Sequencing used central memory CD4+ T cells from blood. The receptors shown here come from a woman aged 18-29 years in good health.

This clone showed up just a few times. V and J are TRBV6-5 and TRBJ1-1, with 8 bases aligning to TRBD1. J lost 2 bases, V lost 6 bases, and 5 bases had no gene match. The CDR3 is 14 residues long. Per the germline V gene, CDR1 is MNHEY and CDR2 is SVGAGI. CDR3 in amino acids: CASSPDRANTEAFF. The CDR3 DNA reads TGTGCCAGCAGCCCGGACAGGGCCAACACTGAAGCTTTCTTT.

This chain connects TRBV5-5 to TRBJ1-1, with TRBD1 matching 7 bases. V trimming: 0 bases; J trimming: 1 base; junction bases outside the gene matches: 3. The germline gives CDR1 SGHKS, CDR2 YYEKEE (reference sequence). The CDR3 runs 15 residues. CDR3 sequence reads: CASSLGGTANTEAFF. The CDR3 nucleotides are TGTGCCAGCAGCTTGGGTGGGACAGCGAACACTGAAGCTTTCTTT.

The rearrangement uses TRBV7-8 and TRBJ1-2; 9 nucleotides align to TRBD1. Unmatched junction bases numbered 4, after V lost 6 bases and J lost 2 bases. Germline CDR1 reads SGHVS; CDR2 reads FQNEAQ. This CDR3 comprises 14 residues. The CDR3 reads CASSLTGGNYGYTF. CDR3 bases: TGTGCCAGCAGTTTGACAGGGGGAAACTATGGCTACACCTTC.

The J gene is TRBJ1-1, the V gene TRBV9, with D unresolved. Germline V lookup: CDR1 SGDLS, CDR2 YYNGEE. This CDR3 has 17 residues. With 3 bases removed from V and 2 bases from J, the gap between germline ends came to 20 bases. CDR3 bases: TGTGCCAGCAGCGCCGGAGGGTTGAATTTGGGAAACACTGAAGCTTTCTTT. Protein sequence: CASSAGGLNLGNTEAFF.

There are a few counts of this clone. This chain links TRBV7-9 with TRBJ2-1; D uncertain. Trimming shortened V by 5 bases and J by 4 bases, and 6 bases separated the two germline ends. CDR3 length: 12 amino acids. Germline V CDR1 and CDR2: SEHNR, FQNEAQ (reference sequence). The DNA for the CDR3 is TGTGCCAGCAGCCCGTCTTACAATGAGCAGTTCTTC. As protein: CASSPSYNEQFF.

This clone has a handful of counts. The chain is built from TRBV5-4 and TRBJ2-7; D gene unclear. The V end was cut by 3 bases, the J end by 3 bases, with 10 bases between. Germline lookup yields CDR1 SGHNT and CDR2 YYREEE (reference sequence). This CDR3 is 13 amino acids long. In DNA, the CDR3 is TGTGCCAGCAGCTCCTTTGCCAGCTACGAGCAGTACTTC. Translating gives CASSSFASYEQYF.

This clone was seen only a few times. The chain carries TRBV5-1 and TRBJ2-5; TRBD2 matches at 10 bases. The CDR3 sequence is 18 residues long. Trimming removed 2 bases from V and 5 bases from J; junction bases left unmatched: 15. Germline CDR1 is SGHRS and CDR2 is YFSETQ. The CDR3 region has the DNA TGCGCCAGCAGCTTAAAGATAGCGGGGGGATTCCGTTCGGAGACCCAGTACTTC. Translating gives CASSLKIAGGFRSETQYF. The whole variable domain, filled in from reference TRBV5-1 and TRBJ2-5, reads KAGVTQTPRYLIKTRGQQVTLSCSPISGHRSVSWYQQTPGQGLQFLFEYFSETQRNKGNFPGRFSGRQFSNSRSEMNVSTLELGDSALYLCASSLKIAGGFRSETQYFGPGTRLLVL.

The chain employs TRBV9 and TRBJ2-3; D possibly corresponds to TRBD1 (5 bases). V was trimmed by 3 bases and J by 2 bases, leaving 10 bases between them. The CDR3 totals 14 residues. CDR1 SGDLS and CDR2 YYNGEE come from the germline V gene. CDR3 region: CASSARAHTDTQYF. CDR3 nucleotides: TGTGCCAGCAGCGCCAGGGCCCACACAGATACGCAGTATTTT. The full variable domain, with the rest looked up from reference TRBV9 and TRBJ2-3, is DSGVTQTPKHLITATGQRVTLRCSPRSGDLSVYWYQQSLDQGLQFLIQYYNGEERAKGNILERFSAQQFPDLHSELNLSSLELGDSALYFCASSARAHTDTQYFGPGTRLTVL.

The V call is TRBV2, the J call TRBJ2-7, with D maybe TRBD1 (5 bases). This CDR3 has 13 residues. Germline values: CDR1 SNHLY, CDR2 FYNNEI. Trimming left V 3 bases short and J 2 bases short, with 8 bases between. In DNA, the CDR3 is TGTGCCAGCAGTGATCTGGGGCCCTACGAGCAGTACTTC. It yields the protein CASSDLGPYEQYF.

This chain uses TRBV6-1 with TRBJ2-5; possible D gene TRBD1, 6 bases. Per the germline V gene, CDR1 is MNHNS and CDR2 is SASEGT. V was clipped by 6 bases and J by 1 base, with 9 bases between them. The CDR3 is 13 residues long. The CDR3 bases are TGTGCCAGCAGGGTAGGGGGCCAAGAGACCCAGTACTTC. Amino acids: CASRVGGQETQYF.

This clone showed up just once. The V and J genes are TRBV7-6 and TRBJ1-1; 8 nucleotides align to TRBD1. The CDR3 contains 14 residues. Per germline, CDR1 SGHVS and CDR2 FNYEAQ. V lost 4 bases and J lost 6; bases outside the gene matches: 7. CDR3 sequence: CASSYRQGFAEAFF. Written as DNA, the CDR3 is TGTGCCAGCAGCTACCGACAGGGGTTTGCTGAAGCTTTCTTT.

This clone showed up just a few times. The rearrangement uses TRBV5-1 and TRBJ2-1, with 10 nucleotides matching TRBD2. The germline V gene has CDR1 SGHRS and CDR2 YFSETQ. This CDR3 contains 17 residues. V lost 2 bases, J lost 0 bases, and 5 bases stayed unmatched. CDR3 nucleotide sequence: TGCGCCAGCAGCTTAGGACTAGCGGATAGCTCCTACAATGAGCAGTTCTTC. This gives the protein CASSLGLADSSYNEQFF.

The gene calls are TRBV7-9 and TRBJ2-2, with D maybe TRBD2 (5 bases). Germline assignment: CDR1 SEHNR and CDR2 FQNEAQ (reference sequence). CDR3 size: 17 residues. Trimming took off 7 bases at V and 6 bases at J, with 24 bases between the two ends. CDR3 protein: CASTELTPGLEAGELFF. The CDR3 nucleotides are TGTGCCAGCACAGAACTAACTCCGGGATTAGAGGCCGGGGAGCTGTTTTTT.

The CDR3 DNA reads as TGTGCCAGCAAGGGACAGGGGGCCTACTATGGCTACACCTTC. Its protein is CASKGQGAYYGYTF. This sequence joins TRBV2 and TRBJ1-2, with 12 bases matching TRBD1. V dropped 7 bases and J dropped 3; count of bases not matched to a gene: 3. The CDR3 covers 14 residues. Germline assignment: CDR1 SNHLY and CDR2 FYNNEI.

The sample holds a few counts of this clone. The chain has TRBV30 and TRBJ2-5; 15 positions match TRBD2. Germline V gene sequence: CDR1 GTSNPN, CDR2 SVGIG (reference sequence). V lost 8 bases, J lost 2 bases, and 0 bases stayed unmatched. The CDR3 is made up of 13 amino acids. The CDR3, as DNA: TGTGCCGGGACTAGCGGGAGGCAAGAGACCCAGTACTTC. Amino acid sequence: CAGTSGRQETQYF.

V usage is TRBV5-6 and J usage is TRBJ2-1; maybe TRBD1 (5 bases). This CDR3 has 16 amino acids. The germline V gene has CDR1 SGHDT and CDR2 YYEEEE. Between the trimmed V and J ends, which lost 4 bases and 8 bases, there was a span of 22 bases. In DNA, the CDR3 is TGTGCCAGCAGCCCCTTTCAACTTAGGGGTACCCATGAGCAGTTCTTC. Amino acid sequence: CASSPFQLRGTHEQFF.

This clone was counted between two and nine times. J is TRBJ2-2 and V is TRBV7-7; tentative D call: TRBD1 (6 bases). Trimming removed 5 bases from V and 2 bases from J, with 15 bases in between. Germline V lookup: CDR1 SSHAT, CDR2 FNYEAQ (reference sequence). The CDR3 extends over 16 amino acids. Here the CDR3 reads CASSTGFLGNTGELFF. The CDR3 region has the DNA TGTGCCAGCAGCACAGGGTTCTTAGGCAACACCGGGGAGCTGTTTTTT.

In its sample, this clone was seen a few times. The chain recombines TRBV5-4 with TRBJ2-1; a weak D match, TRBD1 (6 bases). V lost 4 bases, J lost 12 bases, and 23 bases lay in between. CDR1 is SGHNT and CDR2 is YYREEE in the germline V gene (reference sequence). The CDR3 runs 15 residues. In DNA form, the CDR3 reads TGTGCCAGCAGCCAACAGGGTTGGAGTTTTGTTGGGCAGTTCTTC. It translates to CASSQQGWSFVGQFF.

CDR3 loop: CAWSVGAEGNIQYF. Written as DNA, the CDR3 is TGTGCCTGGAGTGTAGGGGCGGAGGGAAACATTCAGTACTTC. The chain links TRBV30 to TRBJ2-4, with a tentative D call TRBD2 (6 bases). Trimming cost V 0 bases and J 6 bases, with 12 bases left between them. From germline, CDR1 is GTSNPN and CDR2 SVGIG (reference sequence). This CDR3 is 14 amino acids long. Looking up the rest from reference TRBV30 and TRBJ2-4 gives the full variable domain: SQTIHQWPATLVQPVGSPLSLECTVEGTSNPNLYWYRQAAGRGLQLLFYSVGIGQISSEVPQNLSASRPQDRQFILSSKKLLLSDSGFYLCAWSVGAEGNIQYFGAGTRLSVL.

The chain employs TRBV2 and TRBJ2-2; a possible D gene is TRBD2 (6 bases). The CDR3 spans 15 residues. Trimming took 7 bases from V and 2 from J, leaving 14 bases between them. Germline V gives CDR1 SNHLY, CDR2 FYNNEI. This CDR3 reads CASTEIGTNTGELFF. Here the CDR3 DNA reads TGTGCCAGCACCGAAATCGGGACTAACACCGGGGAGCTGTTTTTT.

This clone was seen more than once but under ten times. This chain uses TRBV4-2 with TRBJ2-3, with 10 positions matching TRBD2. There are 18 residues in the CDR3. V lost 1 base, J lost 6 bases, and 13 bases stayed unmatched. Germline CDR1 LGHNA, CDR2 YNFKEQ. The DNA for the CDR3 is TGTGCCAGCAGCCAAGCCAGCGGGGGGGACTCCTCTATGGATACGCAGTATTTT. Translated, it gives CASSQASGGDSSMDTQYF.

V gene TRBV7-2 combines with J gene TRBJ2-7, with TRBD2 matching 8 bases. V lost 1 base to trimming and J lost 7 bases; unmatched junction nucleotides: 9. Looked up from germline, CDR1 is SGHTA and CDR2 is FQGNSA. The CDR3 loop spans 15 amino acids. The CDR3 bases are TGTGCCAGCAGCTTAGGAGCTAGTCCGGGGGGGGAGCAGTACTTC. Its protein product is CASSLGASPGGEQYF.

This chain uses TRBV5-4 with TRBJ2-5, with 9 bases aligning to TRBD2. V trimming: 0 bases; J trimming: 1 base; junction bases outside the gene matches: 1. The germline V gene encodes CDR1 SGHNT and CDR2 YYREEE (reference sequence). The CDR3 totals 15 residues. The CDR3 region is CASSLGSGGQETQYF. CDR3 in DNA: TGTGCCAGCAGCTTGGGTAGCGGGGGCCAAGAGACCCAGTACTTC.

The CDR3 DNA sequence: TGTGCCAGCAGCCAATGGCCAGGAGGTATCGGGGAGCTGTTTTTT. As protein: CASSQWPGGIGELFF. The V and J genes are TRBV14 and TRBJ2-2; a weak D match, TRBD2 (5 bases). The germline V gene encodes CDR1 SGHDN and CDR2 FVKESK. V was trimmed by 2 bases and J by 7 bases, leaving 14 bases between them. CDR3 length: 15 amino acids.

The chain links TRBV5-1 to TRBJ2-3, with 8 bases fitting TRBD2. Germline V gene lookup returns CDR1 SGHRS and CDR2 YFSETQ. J gave up 1 base and V 2 bases, and 6 bases lay outside the gene matches. CDR3 length: 16 residues. The CDR3 sequence is CASSLVSGGGTDTQYF. The CDR3 DNA follows: TGCGCCAGCAGCTTAGTATCGGGAGGGGGCACAGATACGCAGTATTTT.

This clone was picked up a small number of times. V usage is TRBV7-9 and J usage is TRBJ2-1; D may be TRBD1 (5 bases). Germline V gene data show CDR1 as SEHNR and CDR2 as FQNEAQ (reference sequence). V gave up 5 bases and J gave up 2 bases, with 16 bases separating them. CDR3 length: 16 residues. The DNA for the CDR3 is TGTGCCAGCAGCCAGGGTATTTTAGGGACCTACAATGAGCAGTTCTTC. This sequence encodes CASSQGILGTYNEQFF.